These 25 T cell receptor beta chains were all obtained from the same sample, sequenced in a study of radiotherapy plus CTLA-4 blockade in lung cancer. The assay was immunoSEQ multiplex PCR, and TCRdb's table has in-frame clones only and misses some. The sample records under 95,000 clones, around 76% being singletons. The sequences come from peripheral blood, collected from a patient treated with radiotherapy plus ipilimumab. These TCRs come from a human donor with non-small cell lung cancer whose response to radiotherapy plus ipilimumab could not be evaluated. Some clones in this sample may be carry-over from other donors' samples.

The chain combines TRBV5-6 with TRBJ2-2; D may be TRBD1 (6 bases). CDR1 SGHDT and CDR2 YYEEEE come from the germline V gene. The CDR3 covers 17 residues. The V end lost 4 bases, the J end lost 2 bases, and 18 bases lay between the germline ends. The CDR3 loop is CASSQSQGWENTGELFF. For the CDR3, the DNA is TGTGCCAGCAGCCAATCACAGGGTTGGGAAAACACCGGGGAGCTGTTTTTT.

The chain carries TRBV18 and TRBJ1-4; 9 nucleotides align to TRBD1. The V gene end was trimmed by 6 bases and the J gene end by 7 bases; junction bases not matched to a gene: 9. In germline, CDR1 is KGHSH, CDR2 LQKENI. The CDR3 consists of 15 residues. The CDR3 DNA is TGTGCCAGCTCCTCTCGTACAGGGGGCCGTGAAAAACTGTTTTTT. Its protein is CASSSRTGGREKLFF.

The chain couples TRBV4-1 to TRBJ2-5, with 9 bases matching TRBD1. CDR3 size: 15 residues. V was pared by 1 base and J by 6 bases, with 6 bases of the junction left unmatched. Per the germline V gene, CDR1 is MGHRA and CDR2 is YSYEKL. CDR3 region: CASSQATGGSKTQYF. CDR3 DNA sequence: TGCGCCAGCAGCCAAGCGACAGGGGGGTCGAAGACCCAGTACTTC.

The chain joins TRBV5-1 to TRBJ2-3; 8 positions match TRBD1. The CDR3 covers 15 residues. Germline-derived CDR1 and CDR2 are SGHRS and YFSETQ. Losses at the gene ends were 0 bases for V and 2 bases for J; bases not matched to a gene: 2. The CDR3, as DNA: TGCGCCAGCAGCTTGGCCAGGGGGCTCACAGATACGCAGTATTTT. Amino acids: CASSLARGLTDTQYF.

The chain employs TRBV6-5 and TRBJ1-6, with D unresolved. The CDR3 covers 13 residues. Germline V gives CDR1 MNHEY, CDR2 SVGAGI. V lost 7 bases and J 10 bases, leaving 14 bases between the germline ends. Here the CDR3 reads CASKAGVGSPLHF. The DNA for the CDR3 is TGTGCCAGCAAGGCCGGGGTAGGGTCACCCCTCCACTTT.

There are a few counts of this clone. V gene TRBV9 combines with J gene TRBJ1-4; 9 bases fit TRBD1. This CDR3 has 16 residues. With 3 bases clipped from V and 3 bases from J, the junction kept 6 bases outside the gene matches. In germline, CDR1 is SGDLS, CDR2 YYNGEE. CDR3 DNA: TGTGCCAGCAGCGCACAGGGGGCAGGTGCTAATGAAAAACTGTTTTTT. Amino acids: CASSAQGAGANEKLFF.

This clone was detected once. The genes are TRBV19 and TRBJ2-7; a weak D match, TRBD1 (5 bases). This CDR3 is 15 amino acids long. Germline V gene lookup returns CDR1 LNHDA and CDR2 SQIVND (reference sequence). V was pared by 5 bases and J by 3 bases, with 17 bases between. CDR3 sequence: CASSDGQFGYYEQYF. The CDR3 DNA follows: TGTGCCAGTAGTGATGGACAATTTGGGTACTACGAGCAGTACTTC.

CDR3 sequence (DNA): TGTGCCAGCAGTGAGGGGGGACAGTTCCCTCAAGAGACCCAGTACTTC. Translated: CASSEGGQFPQETQYF. The genes are TRBV2 and TRBJ2-5; TRBD1 might be the D (7 bases). Trimming took off 3 bases at V and 2 bases at J, with 16 bases between the two ends. CDR1 is SNHLY, CDR2 FYNNEI, per germline. CDR3 length equals 16 residues.

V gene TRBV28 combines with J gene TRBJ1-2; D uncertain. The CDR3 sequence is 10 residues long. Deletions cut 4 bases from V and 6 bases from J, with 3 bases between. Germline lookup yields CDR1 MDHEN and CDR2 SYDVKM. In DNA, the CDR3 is TGTGCCAGCAGTTCTAATGGCTACACCTTC. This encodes CASSSNGYTF.

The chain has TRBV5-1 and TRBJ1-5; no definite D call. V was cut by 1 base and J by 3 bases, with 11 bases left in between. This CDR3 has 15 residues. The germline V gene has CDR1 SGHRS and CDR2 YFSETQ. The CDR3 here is CASSLTGLDNQPQHF. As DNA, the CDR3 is TGCGCCAGCAGCTTGACGGGGTTGGACAATCAGCCCCAGCATTTT.

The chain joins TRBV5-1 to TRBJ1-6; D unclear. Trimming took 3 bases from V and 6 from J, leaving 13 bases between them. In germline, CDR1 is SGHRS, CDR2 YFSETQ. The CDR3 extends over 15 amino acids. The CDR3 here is CASSSSGYGNSPLHF. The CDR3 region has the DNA TGCGCCAGCAGCTCCTCAGGATATGGTAATTCACCCCTCCACTTT.

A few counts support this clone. The CDR3 sequence is CASSARGAGGNEQFF. CDR3 DNA sequence: TGTGCCAGCAGTGCCAGGGGGGCAGGCGGCAATGAGCAGTTCTTC. The V and J genes are TRBV6-1 and TRBJ2-1, with D perhaps TRBD1 (7 bases). This CDR3 region has 15 residues. Germline V CDR1 and CDR2: MNHNS, SASEGT. V lost 4 bases and J lost 6, with 16 bases in between.

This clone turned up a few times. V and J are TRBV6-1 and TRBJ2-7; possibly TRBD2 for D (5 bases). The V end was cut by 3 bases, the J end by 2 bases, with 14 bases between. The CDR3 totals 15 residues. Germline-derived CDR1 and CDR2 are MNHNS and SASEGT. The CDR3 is CASSEPGINPYEQYF. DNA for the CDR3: TGTGCCAGCAGTGAGCCCGGGATCAACCCCTACGAGCAGTACTTC.

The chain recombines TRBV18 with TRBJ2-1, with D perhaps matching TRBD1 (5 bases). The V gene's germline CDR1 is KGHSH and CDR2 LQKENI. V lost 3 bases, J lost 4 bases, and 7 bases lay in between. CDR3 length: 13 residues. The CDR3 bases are TGTGCCAGCTCACCCCAGGGATACAATGAGCAGTTCTTC. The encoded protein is CASSPQGYNEQFF. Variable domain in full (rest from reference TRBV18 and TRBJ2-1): NAGVMQNPRHLVRRRGQEARLRCSPMKGHSHVYWYRQLPEEGLKFMVYLQKENIIDESGMPKERFSAEFPKEGPSILRIQQVVRGDSAAYFCASSPQGYNEQFFGPGTRLTVL.

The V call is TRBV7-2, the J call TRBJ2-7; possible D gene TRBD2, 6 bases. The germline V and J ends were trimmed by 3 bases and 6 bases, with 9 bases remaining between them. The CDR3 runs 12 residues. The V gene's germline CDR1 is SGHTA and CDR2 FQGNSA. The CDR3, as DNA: TGTGCCAGCAGCTTCGGGACTTTCGAGCAGTACTTC. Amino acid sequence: CASSFGTFEQYF.

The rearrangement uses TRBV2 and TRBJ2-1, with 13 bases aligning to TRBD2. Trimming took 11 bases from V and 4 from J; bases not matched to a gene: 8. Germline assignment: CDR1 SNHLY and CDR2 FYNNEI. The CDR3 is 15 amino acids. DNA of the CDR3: TGTGCCGGACTAGCGGGGGCCCCCACATACAATGAGCAGTTCTTC. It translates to CAGLAGAPTYNEQFF.

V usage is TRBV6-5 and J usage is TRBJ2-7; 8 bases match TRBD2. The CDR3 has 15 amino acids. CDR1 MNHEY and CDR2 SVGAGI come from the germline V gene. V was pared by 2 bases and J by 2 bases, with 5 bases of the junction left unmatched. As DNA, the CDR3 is TGTGCCAGCAGTTACAGCGGGGGTTTCACCTACGAGCAGTACTTC. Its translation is CASSYSGGFTYEQYF.

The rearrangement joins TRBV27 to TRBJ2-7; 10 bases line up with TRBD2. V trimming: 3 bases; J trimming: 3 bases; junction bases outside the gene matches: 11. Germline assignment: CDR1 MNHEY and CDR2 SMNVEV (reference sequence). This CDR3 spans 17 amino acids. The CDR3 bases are TGTGCCAGCAGTTTGGCCACCGGGACTAGCGTGATCTACGAGCAGTACTTC. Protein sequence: CASSLATGTSVIYEQYF.

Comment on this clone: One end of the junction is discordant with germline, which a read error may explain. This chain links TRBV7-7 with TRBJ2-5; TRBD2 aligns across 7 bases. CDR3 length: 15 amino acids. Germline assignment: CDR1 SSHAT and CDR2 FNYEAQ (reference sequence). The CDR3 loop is CASSLAGRGQETQYF. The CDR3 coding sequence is TGTGCTAGCAGCTTAGCGGGTCGCGGCCAAGAGACCCAGTACTTC.

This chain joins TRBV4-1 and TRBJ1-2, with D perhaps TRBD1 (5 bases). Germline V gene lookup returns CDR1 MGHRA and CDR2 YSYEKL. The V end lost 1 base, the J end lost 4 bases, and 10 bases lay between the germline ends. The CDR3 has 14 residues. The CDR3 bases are TGCGCCAGCAGCCAAGGCAGGGAAGGCTATGGCTACACCTTC. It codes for CASSQGREGYGYTF.

The CDR3 nucleotides are TGTGCCAGCAGCCCAAGGAGGGGGCTGGGTGAAAAACTGTTTTTT. Translation gives CASSPRRGLGEKLFF. The chain links TRBV6-6 to TRBJ1-4; TRBD1 agrees at 7 bases. Germline trimming cut 6 bases from V and 7 bases from J; bases unmatched to any gene: 11. The CDR3 runs 15 residues. Germline assignment: CDR1 MNHNY and CDR2 SVGAGI (reference sequence).

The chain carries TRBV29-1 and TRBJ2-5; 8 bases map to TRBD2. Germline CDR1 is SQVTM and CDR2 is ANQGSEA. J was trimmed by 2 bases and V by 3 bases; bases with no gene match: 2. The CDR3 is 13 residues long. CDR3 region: CSVEASGQETQYF. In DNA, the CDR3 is TGCAGCGTTGAGGCTAGCGGGCAAGAGACCCAGTACTTC.

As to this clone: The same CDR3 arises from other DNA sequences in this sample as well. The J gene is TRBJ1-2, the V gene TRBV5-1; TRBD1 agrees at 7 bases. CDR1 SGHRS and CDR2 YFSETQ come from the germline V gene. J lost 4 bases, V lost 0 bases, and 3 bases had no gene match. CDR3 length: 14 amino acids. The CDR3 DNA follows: TGCGCCAGCAGCTTGGAGGGGGCGGGCTATGGCTACACCTTC. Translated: CASSLEGAGYGYTF. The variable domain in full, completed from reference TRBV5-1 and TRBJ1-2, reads KAGVTQTPRYLIKTRGQQVTLSCSPISGHRSVSWYQQTPGQGLQFLFEYFSETQRNKGNFPGRFSGRQFSNSRSEMNVSTLELGDSALYLCASSLEGAGYGYTFGSGTRLTVV.

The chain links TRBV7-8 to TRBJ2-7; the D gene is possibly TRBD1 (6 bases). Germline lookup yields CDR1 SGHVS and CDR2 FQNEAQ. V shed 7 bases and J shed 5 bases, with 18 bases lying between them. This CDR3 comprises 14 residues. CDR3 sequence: CASTTERGSNEQYF. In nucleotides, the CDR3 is TGTGCCAGCACCACCGAGAGGGGGTCCAACGAGCAGTACTTC.

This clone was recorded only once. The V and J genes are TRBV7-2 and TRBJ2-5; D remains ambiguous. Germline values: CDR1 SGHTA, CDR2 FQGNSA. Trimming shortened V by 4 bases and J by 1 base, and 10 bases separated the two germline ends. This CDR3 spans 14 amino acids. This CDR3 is CASSSTGFQETQYF. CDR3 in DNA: TGTGCCAGCAGCTCCACGGGTTTCCAAGAGACCCAGTACTTC.